The clone carrying this TCR beta chain was counted ten times or more. Its specificity is not known. This specimen belongs to a study of read filtering for tumor transcriptome and immune sequencing. Study-wide background: Transcriptome libraries were built from DNase-treated RNA.

Notes on the study in general: Single-read clonotypes: 80% to 90% of IR-seq clonotypes (about 3.5% of reads), 74.6% of RNA-seq clonotypes (roughly 49% of reads).

This CDR3 has 15 residues. Germline V gene lookup returns CDR1 SGHDN and CDR2 FVKESK. V was clipped by 0 bases and J by 8 bases, with 16 bases between them. This library used around 400 ng RNA and molecular barcoded adaptors spanning alpha/delta and beta/gamma chains. MiXCR, run by TCRdb on the reads, gives a single entry per CDR3 protein. The data hold tens of thousands of distinct CDR3 sequences, with roughly a fifth observed a single time. Source material: a population of CD138-negative cells sorted from bone marrow. The receptor's source is a donor at least 40 years old with multiple myeloma. The chain links TRBV14 to TRBJ1-1; D uncertain. The CDR3 region is CASSQDGGTRLEAFF. CDR3 bases: TGTGCCAGCAGCCAAGATGGAGGTACGAGACTGGAAGCTTTCTTT.